The present T cell receptor beta chain was sequenced within a study of T-cell reconstitution after alpha-beta-depleted transplantation in children. This sample's TCRbeta library carried unique molecular identifier barcodes. TCRdb ran MiXCR on the PCR reads and lists one entry per CDR3 protein. The sample consists of some 550,000 distinct CDR3 sequences, about 17% of them appearing once. The length of the CDR3 is 13 residues. The V gene end was trimmed by 5 bases and the J gene end by 6 bases; junction bases not matched to a gene: 4. The germline V gene has CDR1 LGHDT and CDR2 YNNKEL (reference sequence). This clonotype was counted a few times.

The clonotype originates from a human donor who donated a stem cell graft to a child with acute lymphoblastic leukemia. This sequence joins TRBV3-1 and TRBJ2-1; 7 nucleotides align to TRBD1. Sequences were derived from PBMCs from the stem cell graft donor, sampled from the stem cell graft. DNA for the CDR3: TGTGCCAGCAGCATAGCAGGGGGCAATGAGCAGTTCTTC. Translation: CASSIAGGNEQFF.